Only a few counts were recorded for the clone carrying this T cell receptor (beta chain). What it binds is not known. Trimming left V 2 bases short and J 0 bases short, with 9 bases between. The CDR3 runs to 15 residues. The germline V gene has CDR1 SGHTA and CDR2 FQGNSA. A single record per CDR3 protein comes from TCRdb applying MiXCR to the 5' RACE reads. Seen here are some 760,000 distinct CDR3 sequences, about 18% observed once, and the top ten hold around 13%. This record belongs to a study of identical twins. Whole-study results and caveats: Sharing of beta out-of-frame sequences by twins showed a weaker excess. While abundant cord blood beta clonotypes carried fewer insertions, memory repertoires showed no such pattern.

These data are also associated with another study on T cells expressing NK-cell markers. That paper notes: Sorted CD3+CD56-NKG2C+, CD3+CD56+NKG2C+ and CD3+CD56+NKG2C- T cells supplied the TCR beta repertoires. The contribution of dominant NKG2C+ clonotypes to CD8+ T cells in about 6 donors was about 1.0-7.5%.

The TCR originated in a young woman in good health. Sequenced input: PBMCs. The chain recombines TRBV7-2 with TRBJ2-3; D call uncertain. CDR3 DNA sequence: TGTGCCAGCAGCTTAAGGGTGGGGAGCACAGATACGCAGTATTTT. It translates to CASSLRVGSTDTQYF.